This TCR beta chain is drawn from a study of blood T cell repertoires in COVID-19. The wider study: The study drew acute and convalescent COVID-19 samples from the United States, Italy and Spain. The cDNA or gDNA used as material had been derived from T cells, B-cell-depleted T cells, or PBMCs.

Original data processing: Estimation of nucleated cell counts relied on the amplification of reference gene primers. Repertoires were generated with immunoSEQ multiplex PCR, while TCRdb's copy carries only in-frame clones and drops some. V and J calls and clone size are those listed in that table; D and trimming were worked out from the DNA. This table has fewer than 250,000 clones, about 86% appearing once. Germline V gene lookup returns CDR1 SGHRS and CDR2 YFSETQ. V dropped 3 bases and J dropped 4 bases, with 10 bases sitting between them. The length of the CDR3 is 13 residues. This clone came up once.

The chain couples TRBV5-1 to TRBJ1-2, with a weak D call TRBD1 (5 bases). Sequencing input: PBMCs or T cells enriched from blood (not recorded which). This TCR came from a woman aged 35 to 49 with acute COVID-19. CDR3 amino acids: CASSSQGAYGYTF. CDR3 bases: TGCGCCAGCAGCTCTCAGGGTGCCTATGGCTACACCTTC. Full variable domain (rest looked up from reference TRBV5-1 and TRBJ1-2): KAGVTQTPRYLIKTRGQQVTLSCSPISGHRSVSWYQQTPGQGLQFLFEYFSETQRNKGNFPGRFSGRQFSNSRSEMNVSTLELGDSALYLCASSSQGAYGYTFGSGTRLTVV.